This TCR beta chain was retrieved from a study of CD8 T cells in ankylosing spondylitis. MiXCR, run by TCRdb on the 5' RACE reads, gives a single entry per CDR3 protein. The sample has 350,000 or so distinct CDR3 sequences, under 15% seen once. The germline V gene has CDR1 LGHDT and CDR2 YNNKEL (reference sequence). V lost 1 base and J lost 5, with 18 bases in between. The CDR3 sequence is 16 residues long. The chain uses TRBV3-1 and TRBJ2-7; D may be TRBD1 (5 bases). This receptor was identified in a male donor with ankylosing spondylitis or in good health (not recorded which). Material for sequencing was blood, either unsorted or a sorted T cell fraction (not recorded which). For the CDR3, the DNA is TGTGCCAGCAGCCAAGTAAGTCGGCAGGGTCCCCACGAGCAGTACTTC. This translates into CASSQVSRQGPHEQYF.